The 21 T cell receptor beta chains presented below share a single source sample, sequenced in a study of OX40 agonist ivuxolimab in advanced cancers. Profiled with immunoSEQ multiplex PCR; TCRdb holds only in-frame clones, not every one. The data hold roughly 76,000 clones, with 70% to 90% observed a single time. Material: CD4+ or CD8+ T cells sorted from blood, obtained in a trial of the OX40 agonist ivuxolimab. All receptors derive from an adult with an advanced solid tumor such as melanoma, head and neck, liver or kidney cancer.

Only one count was recorded for this clone. The J gene is TRBJ1-1, the V gene TRBV10-2; D unclear. This CDR3 comprises 15 residues. V was clipped by 0 bases and J by 0 bases, with 8 bases between them. From germline, CDR1 is WSHSY and CDR2 SAAADI. This chain's CDR3 is CASSESLLMNTEAFF. In nucleotides, the CDR3 is TGCGCCAGCAGTGAGTCGCTTCTGATGAACACTGAAGCTTTCTTT.

This chain links TRBV4-1 with TRBJ2-7, with TRBD1 identical over 8 bases. This CDR3 is built from 16 residues. Germline lookup yields CDR1 MGHRA and CDR2 YSYEKL. Trimming removed 0 bases from V and 4 bases from J; junction bases left unmatched: 8. The CDR3 DNA reads TGCGCCAGCAGCCAAGATCCGACAGGGGCGGGGTACGAGCAGTACTTC. Translation gives CASSQDPTGAGYEQYF.

The chain uses TRBV4-2 and TRBJ2-1, with 10 bases that match TRBD2. The CDR3 sequence is 15 residues long. The germline V gene has CDR1 LGHNA and CDR2 YNFKEQ. The V and J ends lost 4 bases and 4 bases, in that order; junction bases with no gene match: 4. Here the CDR3 DNA reads TGTGCCAGCAGCCGGCTAGCGGGAGATTACAATGAGCAGTTCTTC. The encoded protein is CASSRLAGDYNEQFF.

A remark on this clone: Other nucleotide sequences in the sample specify the same CDR3. The J gene is TRBJ1-1, the V gene TRBV4-1; 8 bases fit TRBD1. Germline lookup yields CDR1 MGHRA and CDR2 YSYEKL. V dropped 3 bases and J dropped 4; count of bases not matched to a gene: 1. This CDR3 spans 13 amino acids. In nucleotides, the CDR3 is TGCGCCAGCAGCCATCAGGGGGCCACTGAAGCTTTCTTT. Its translation is CASSHQGATEAFF.

The rearrangement uses TRBV15 and TRBJ2-5, with 9 nucleotides matching TRBD1. Losses at the gene ends were 3 bases for V and 4 bases for J; bases not matched to a gene: 9. The CDR3 totals 16 residues. In germline, CDR1 is LNHNV, CDR2 YYDKDF (reference sequence). The CDR3 DNA follows: TGTGCCACCAGCAGGCAGGGACAGGGTGTGGGAGAGACCCAGTACTTC. Residues: CATSRQGQGVGETQYF.

A single count supports this clone. The V call is TRBV6-6, the J call TRBJ1-3; maybe TRBD1 (5 bases). From germline, CDR1 is MNHNY and CDR2 SVGAGI (reference sequence). The CDR3 runs 15 residues. Trimming pared 10 bases from V and 3 bases from J, leaving 19 bases between. CDR3 DNA: TGTGCCACCTCCTATCAGGGAAGCTTTGGAAACACCATATATTTT. This gives the protein CATSYQGSFGNTIYF.

The chain links TRBV5-1 to TRBJ1-4; the match to TRBD1 covers 7 bases. V lost 0 bases, J lost 9 bases, and 11 bases stayed unmatched. This CDR3 is 16 amino acids long. The germline V gene has CDR1 SGHRS and CDR2 YFSETQ. The CDR3 protein is CASSLGATGIEKKLFF. The CDR3 DNA is TGCGCCAGCAGCTTGGGTGCGACAGGGATCGAGAAAAAACTGTTTTTT.

The chain uses TRBV5-1 and TRBJ1-4; D call uncertain. The CDR3 covers 14 residues. Germline V lookup: CDR1 SGHRS, CDR2 YFSETQ. Trimming pared 4 bases from V and 8 bases from J, leaving 15 bases between. CDR3 in DNA: TGCGCCAGCAGCGGAGGATTATTTGGGGAAAAACTGTTTTTT. As protein: CASSGGLFGEKLFF.

The V gene is TRBV11-1, the J gene TRBJ2-5; D ambiguous. The V gene lost 1 base and the J gene lost 5 bases, with 11 bases spanning the gap. This CDR3 spans 14 amino acids. From germline, CDR1 is SGHAT and CDR2 FQDESV (reference sequence). The CDR3 bases are TGTGCCAGCAGCTTAGTCCTCAACGCGGAGACCCAGTACTTC. Its protein is CASSLVLNAETQYF.

The chain employs TRBV19 and TRBJ2-3; the match to TRBD2 covers 9 bases. V was pared by 0 bases and J by 2 bases, with 9 bases of the junction left unmatched. Germline CDR1 and CDR2: LNHDA and SQIVND (reference sequence). The CDR3 is 18 residues long. The CDR3 coding sequence is TGTGCCAGTAGTATAGATGGGTCTAGCGGGGCCTTCACAGATACGCAGTATTTT. Translation: CASSIDGSSGAFTDTQYF.

Comment on this clone: This same CDR3 is encoded by further DNA sequences in the sample. The chain carries TRBV6-1 and TRBJ1-1; possible D gene TRBD1, 5 bases. The CDR3 contains 13 residues. The V gene's germline CDR1 is MNHNS and CDR2 SASEGT. Trimming shortened V by 5 bases and J by 2 bases, and 9 bases separated the two germline ends. The CDR3 loop reads CASSLRENTEAFF. CDR3 nucleotide sequence: TGTGCCAGCAGTCTCAGGGAAAACACTGAAGCTTTCTTT.

V and J are TRBV7-8 and TRBJ2-3; 9 nucleotides line up with TRBD2. Trimming removed 5 bases from V and 3 bases from J; junction bases left unmatched: 9. Germline V gives CDR1 SGHVS, CDR2 FQNEAQ. This CDR3 has 16 amino acids. The CDR3 sequence is CASSPLAGGRTDTQYF. CDR3 sequence (DNA): TGTGCCAGCAGCCCGTTGGCGGGGGGGCGGACAGATACGCAGTATTTT.

V usage is TRBV15 and J usage is TRBJ2-3; 12 bases match TRBD2. The germline V gene has CDR1 LNHNV and CDR2 YYDKDF (reference sequence). Trimming at V came to 4 bases and at J to 2 bases, leaving 13 bases not matched to a gene. The CDR3 is 19 residues long. This CDR3 is CATSIYFLGLAGNTDTQYF. The CDR3 region has the DNA TGTGCCACCAGCATATACTTTCTTGGACTAGCGGGGAACACAGATACGCAGTATTTT.

With respect to this clone: An end of the junction differs from the germline gene, which may be a read error. Other DNA sequences from this sample encode an identical CDR3 as well. The chain is built from TRBV7-9 and TRBJ1-2, with TRBD1 identical over 11 bases. This CDR3 contains 15 residues. Germline V gene sequence: CDR1 SEHNR, CDR2 FQNEAQ (reference sequence). DNA for the CDR3: TGTGCCAGCAGCTCGTCGGACAGGGGGCAGGGTGGCTACACTTTC. It translates to CASSSSDRGQGGYTF.

The chain employs TRBV6-6 and TRBJ1-2, with unresolved D. Germline CDR1 MNHNY, CDR2 SVGAGI (reference sequence). CDR3 length: 14 residues. V dropped 0 bases and J dropped 4 bases, with 9 bases sitting between them. The CDR3 protein is CASSYSIQSYGYTF. The CDR3 region has the DNA TGTGCCAGCAGTTACTCGATTCAGAGCTATGGCTACACCTTC.

The V call is TRBV27, the J call TRBJ2-7; D is ambiguous. V lost 8 bases and J 4 bases, leaving 6 bases between the germline ends. Germline-derived CDR1 and CDR2 are MNHEY and SMNVEV (reference sequence). The CDR3 consists of 10 residues. Here the CDR3 reads CASGFYEQYF. CDR3 in DNA: TGTGCCAGCGGGTTTTACGAGCAGTACTTC.

The genes are TRBV27 and TRBJ1-2, with D unresolved. Germline-derived CDR1 and CDR2 are MNHEY and SMNVEV (reference sequence). V gave up 5 bases and J gave up 8 bases, with 15 bases separating them. The CDR3 is made up of 13 amino acids. CDR3 nucleotide sequence: TGTGCCAGCAGTCCCTCCGGGGTCTGGGGCTACACCTTC. Protein: CASSPSGVWGYTF.

The chain couples TRBV11-3 to TRBJ2-7, with unresolved D. Per the germline V gene, CDR1 is SGHNT and CDR2 is YENEEA. This CDR3 has 15 amino acids. Trimming shortened V by 3 bases and J by 3 bases, and 15 bases separated the two germline ends. In DNA form, the CDR3 reads TGTGCCAGCAGCTTTAAAACAGCACGGTTCTACGAGCAGTACTTC. As protein: CASSFKTARFYEQYF.

The genes are TRBV7-3 and TRBJ2-2; D unresolved. This CDR3 region has 12 residues. Germline values: CDR1 SGHTA, CDR2 FQGTGA. The V gene lost 6 bases and the J gene lost 0 bases, with 2 bases spanning the gap. CDR3 in DNA: TGTGCCAGCAGGACGAACACCGGGGAGCTGTTTTTT. Translated, it gives CASRTNTGELFF.

The CDR3 is CASSEWEGWGDTQYF. The CDR3 bases are TGTGCCAGCAGTGAATGGGAGGGGTGGGGGGATACGCAGTATTTT. V usage is TRBV25-1 and J usage is TRBJ2-3, with 7 bases aligning to TRBD2. Germline V gives CDR1 MGHDK, CDR2 SYGVNS. This CDR3 is built from 15 residues. The V and J ends lost 1 base and 6 bases, in that order; junction bases with no gene match: 7.

This chain uses TRBV7-2 with TRBJ2-5, with D hard to call. The J call may be incorrect, as the DNA end agrees better with TRBJ2-7. Germline-derived CDR1 and CDR2 are SGHTA and FQGNSA. The CDR3 runs 13 residues. DNA for the CDR3: TGTGCCAGCAGCTCACCAAATGTCTACGAGCAGTACTTC. It yields the protein CASSSPNVYEQYF.